Described below is a single T cell receptor (beta chain) sequence and its context. Sequencing was performed with immunoSEQ multiplex PCR; in TCRdb, only in-frame clones are kept and a portion is missing. Found here are roughly 90,000 clones, approximately 94% of them singletons; the top ten hold about 0.25%. The data originate from a study of technical replicates of blood from several donors. CDR1 is LNHDA, CDR2 SQIVND, per germline (reference sequence). V was trimmed by 6 bases and J by 1 base, leaving 34 bases between them. CDR3 length equals 22 residues. This clonotype was obtained from a human donor in good health. J is TRBJ1-5 and V is TRBV19; no reliable D call. The sequenced material came from T cells isolated from PBMCs. CDR3 in DNA: TGTGCCAGTAGGGCTGGGAGGCTAACTGTTCCACGCCTACCGTTAAGCAATCAGCCCCAGCATTTT. Its translation: CASRAGRLTVPRLPLSNQPQHF.